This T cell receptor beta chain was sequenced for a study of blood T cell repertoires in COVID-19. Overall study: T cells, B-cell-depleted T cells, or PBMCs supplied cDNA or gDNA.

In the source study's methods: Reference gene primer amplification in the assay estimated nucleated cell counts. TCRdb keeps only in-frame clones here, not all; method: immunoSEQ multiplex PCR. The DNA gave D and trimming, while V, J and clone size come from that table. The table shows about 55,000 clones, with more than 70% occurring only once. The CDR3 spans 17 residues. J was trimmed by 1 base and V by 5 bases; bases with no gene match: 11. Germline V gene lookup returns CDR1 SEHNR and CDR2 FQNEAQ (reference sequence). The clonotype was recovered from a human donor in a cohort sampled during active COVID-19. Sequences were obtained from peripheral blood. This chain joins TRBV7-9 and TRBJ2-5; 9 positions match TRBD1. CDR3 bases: TGTGCCAGCAGCCCCCGACAGGGGGGCCTCTCCCAAGAGACCCAGTACTTC. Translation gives CASSPRQGGLSQETQYF.